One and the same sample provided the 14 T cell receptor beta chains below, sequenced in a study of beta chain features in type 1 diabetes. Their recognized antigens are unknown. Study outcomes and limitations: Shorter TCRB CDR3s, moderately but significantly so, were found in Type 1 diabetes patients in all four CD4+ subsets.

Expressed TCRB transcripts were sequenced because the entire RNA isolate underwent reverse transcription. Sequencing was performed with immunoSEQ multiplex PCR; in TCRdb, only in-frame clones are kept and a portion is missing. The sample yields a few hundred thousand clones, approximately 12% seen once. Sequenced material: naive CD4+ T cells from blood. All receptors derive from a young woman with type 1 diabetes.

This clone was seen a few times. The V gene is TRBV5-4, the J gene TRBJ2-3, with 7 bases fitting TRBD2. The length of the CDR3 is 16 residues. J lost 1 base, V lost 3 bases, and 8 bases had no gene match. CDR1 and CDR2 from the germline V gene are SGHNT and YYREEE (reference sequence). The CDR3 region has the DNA TGTGCCAGCAGCTCCTCGGGGACTACGGGCACAGATACGCAGTATTTT. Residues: CASSSSGTTGTDTQYF.

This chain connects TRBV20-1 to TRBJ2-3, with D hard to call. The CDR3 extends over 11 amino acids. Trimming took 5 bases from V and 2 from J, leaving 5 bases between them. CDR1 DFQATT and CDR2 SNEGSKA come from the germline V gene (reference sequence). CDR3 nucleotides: TGCAGTGCTTATCCCACAGATACGCAGTATTTT. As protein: CSAYPTDTQYF.

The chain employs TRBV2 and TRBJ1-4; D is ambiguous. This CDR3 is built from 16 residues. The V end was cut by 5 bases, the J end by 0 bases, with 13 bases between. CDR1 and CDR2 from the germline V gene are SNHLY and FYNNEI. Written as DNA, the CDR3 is TGTGCCAGCAGTATGACATCCTCGGCAACTAATGAAAAACTGTTTTTT. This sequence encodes CASSMTSSATNEKLFF. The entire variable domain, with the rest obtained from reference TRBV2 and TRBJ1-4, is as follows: EPEVTQTPSHQVTQMGQEVILRCVPISNHLYFYWYRQILGQKVEFLVSFYNNEISEKSEIFDDQFSVERPDGSNFTLKIRSTKLEDSAMYFCASSMTSSATNEKLFFGSGTQLSVL.

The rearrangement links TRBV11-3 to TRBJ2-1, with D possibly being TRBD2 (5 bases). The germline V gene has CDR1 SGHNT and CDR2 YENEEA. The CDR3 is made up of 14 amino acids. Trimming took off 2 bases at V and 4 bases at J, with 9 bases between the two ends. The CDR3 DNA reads TGTGCCAGCAGCTTAAGCGGACCGTACAATGAGCAGTTCTTC. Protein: CASSLSGPYNEQFF. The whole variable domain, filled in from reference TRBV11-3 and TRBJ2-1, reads EAGVVQSPRYKIIEKKQPVAFWCNPISGHNTLYWYLQNLGQGPELLIRYENEEAVDDSQLPKDRFSAERLKGVDSTLKIQPAELGDSAVYLCASSLSGPYNEQFFGPGTRLTVL.

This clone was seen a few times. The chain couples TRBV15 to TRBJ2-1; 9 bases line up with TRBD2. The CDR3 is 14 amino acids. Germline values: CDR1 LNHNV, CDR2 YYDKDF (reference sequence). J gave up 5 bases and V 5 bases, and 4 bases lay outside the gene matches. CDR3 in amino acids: CATSVGLANNEQFF. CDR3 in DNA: TGTGCCACCAGCGTGGGACTAGCTAACAATGAGCAGTTCTTC.

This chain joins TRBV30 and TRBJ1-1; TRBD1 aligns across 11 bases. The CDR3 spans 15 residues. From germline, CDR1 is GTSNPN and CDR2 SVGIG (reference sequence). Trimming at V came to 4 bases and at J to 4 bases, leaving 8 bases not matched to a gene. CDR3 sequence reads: CAWTRVDRGPTEAFF. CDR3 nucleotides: TGTGCCTGGACCAGGGTGGACAGGGGGCCCACTGAAGCTTTCTTT.

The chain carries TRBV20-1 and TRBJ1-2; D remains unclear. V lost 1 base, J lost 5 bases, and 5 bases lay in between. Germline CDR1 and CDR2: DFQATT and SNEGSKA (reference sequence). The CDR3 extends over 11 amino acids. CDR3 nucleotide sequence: TGCAGTGCTAGAGTTTCTTATGGCTACACCTTC. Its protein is CSARVSYGYTF.

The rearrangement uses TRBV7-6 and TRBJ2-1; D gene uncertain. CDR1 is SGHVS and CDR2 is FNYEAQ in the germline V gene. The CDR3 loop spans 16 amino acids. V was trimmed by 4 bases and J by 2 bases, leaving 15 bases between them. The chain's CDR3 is CASSSPWSRPYNEQFF. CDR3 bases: TGTGCCAGCAGCTCACCTTGGAGTCGGCCCTACAATGAGCAGTTCTTC. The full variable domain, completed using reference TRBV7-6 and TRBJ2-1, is GAGVSQSPRYKVTKRGQDVALRCDPISGHVSLYWYRQALGQGPEFLTYFNYEAQQDKSGLPNDRFSAERPEGSISTLTIQRTEQRDSAMYRCASSSPWSRPYNEQFFGPGTRLTVL.

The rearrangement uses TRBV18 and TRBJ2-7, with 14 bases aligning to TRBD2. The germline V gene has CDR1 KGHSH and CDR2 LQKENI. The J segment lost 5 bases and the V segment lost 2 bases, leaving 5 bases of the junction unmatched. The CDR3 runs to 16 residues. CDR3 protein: CASSPKGLAGGNEQYF. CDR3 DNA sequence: TGTGCCAGCTCACCAAAAGGACTAGCGGGAGGAAACGAGCAGTACTTC.

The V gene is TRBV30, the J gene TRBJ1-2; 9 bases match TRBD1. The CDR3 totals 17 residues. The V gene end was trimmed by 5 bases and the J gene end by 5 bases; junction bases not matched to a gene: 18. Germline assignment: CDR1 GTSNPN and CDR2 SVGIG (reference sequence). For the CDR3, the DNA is TGTGCCTGGGGCCCTCCATGGTGGACAGGGGTTGGGTATGGCTACACCTTC. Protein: CAWGPPWWTGVGYGYTF.

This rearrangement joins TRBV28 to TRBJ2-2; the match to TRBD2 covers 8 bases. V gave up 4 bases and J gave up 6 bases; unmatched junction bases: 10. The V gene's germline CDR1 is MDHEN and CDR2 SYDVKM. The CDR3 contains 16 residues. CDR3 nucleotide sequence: TGTGCCAGCAGTTCTCCCGGGACTAGGTTTGCCGGGGAGCTGTTTTTT. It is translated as CASSSPGTRFAGELFF.

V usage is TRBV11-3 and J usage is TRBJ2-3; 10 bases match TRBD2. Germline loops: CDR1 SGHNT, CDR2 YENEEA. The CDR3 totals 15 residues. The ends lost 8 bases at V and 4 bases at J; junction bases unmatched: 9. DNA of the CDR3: TGTGCCAGCCGAACTCTAGCGGGAGTAGCAGATACGCAGTATTTT. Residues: CASRTLAGVADTQYF. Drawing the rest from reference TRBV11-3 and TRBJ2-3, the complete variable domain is EAGVVQSPRYKIIEKKQPVAFWCNPISGHNTLYWYLQNLGQGPELLIRYENEEAVDDSQLPKDRFSAERLKGVDSTLKIQPAELGDSAVYLCASRTLAGVADTQYFGPGTRLTVL.

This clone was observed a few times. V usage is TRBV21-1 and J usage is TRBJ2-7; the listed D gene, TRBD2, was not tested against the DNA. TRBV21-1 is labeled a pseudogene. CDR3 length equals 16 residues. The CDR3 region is CASSSPLATRSYEQYV. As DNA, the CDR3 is TGTGCCAGCAGCTCCCCTCTAGCGACTCGCTCCTACGAGCAGTACGTC.

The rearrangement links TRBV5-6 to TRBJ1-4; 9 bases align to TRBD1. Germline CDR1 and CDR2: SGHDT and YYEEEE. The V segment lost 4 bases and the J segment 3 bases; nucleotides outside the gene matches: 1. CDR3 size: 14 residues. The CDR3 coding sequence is TGTGCCAGCAGCCGACAGGGGGCTAATGAAAAACTGTTTTTT. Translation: CASSRQGANEKLFF.